The T cell receptor beta chain under discussion was sequenced for a study of shared clonotypes between healthy human individuals. Sequenced by immunoSEQ multiplex PCR; TCRdb stores in-frame clones only, minus some. The sample carries around 1.5 million clones, 98% recorded once. Donors were Caucasian adults residing in Nashville, Tennessee, USA. The V end lost 6 bases, the J end lost 1 base, and 9 bases lay between the germline ends. The germline CDR1 and CDR2 sequences are SGHTA and FQGNSA. The CDR3 length is 13 residues. This receptor was obtained from a man aged 25 to 40 in good health. This chain uses TRBV7-2 with TRBJ1-1; tentative D call: TRBD1 (6 bases). The sequencing input was naive CD4+ T cells sorted from blood. The subset is: CD45RA+ positively selected. The CDR3 region is CASSGQPNTEAFF. The CDR3 region has the DNA TGTGCCAGCAGTGGACAGCCGAACACTGAAGCTTTCTTT. Full variable domain (outside the CDR3, taken from reference TRBV7-2 and TRBJ1-1): GAGVSQSPSNKVTEKGKDVELRCDPISGHTALYWYRQSLGQGLEFLIYFQGNSAPDKSGLPSDRFSAERTGGSVSTLTIQRTQQEDSAVYLCASSGQPNTEAFFGQGTRLTVV.